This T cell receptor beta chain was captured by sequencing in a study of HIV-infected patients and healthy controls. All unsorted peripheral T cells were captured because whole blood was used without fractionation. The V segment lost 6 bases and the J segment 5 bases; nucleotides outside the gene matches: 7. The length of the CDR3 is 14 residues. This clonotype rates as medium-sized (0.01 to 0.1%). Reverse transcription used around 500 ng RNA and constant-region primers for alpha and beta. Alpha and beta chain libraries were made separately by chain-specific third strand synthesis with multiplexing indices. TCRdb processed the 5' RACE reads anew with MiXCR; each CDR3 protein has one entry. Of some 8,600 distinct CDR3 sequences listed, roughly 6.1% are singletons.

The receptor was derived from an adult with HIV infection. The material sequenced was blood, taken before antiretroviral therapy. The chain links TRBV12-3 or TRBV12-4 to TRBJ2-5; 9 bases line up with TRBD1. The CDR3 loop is CASSSQGAVETQYF. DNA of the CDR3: TGTGCCAGCAGCTCACAGGGGGCCGTGGAGACCCAGTACTTC.